A selection of T cell receptor beta chains follows, all from one sample in a study of blood T cell repertoires in COVID-19. Some clones are missing from TCRdb's copy, which holds only in-frame ones; the method was immunoSEQ multiplex PCR. Among approximately 200,000 clones, around 90% were seen once, and the ten largest hold roughly 2.5%. Sequences were obtained from peripheral blood. The receptors originated from a man aged 25-45 years with COVID-19, enrolled during active disease. CDR3s include the opening cysteine and the closing phenylalanine or tryptophan.

V: TRBV27
J: TRBJ1-6
CDR3: CASSRDRFYARPLHF

V: TRBV5-4
J: TRBJ2-7
CDR3: CASSLETGGFGQYF

V: TRBV19
J: TRBJ1-5
CDR3: CASSPRTGGLNQPQHF

V: TRBV7-2
J: TRBJ1-2
CDR3: CASSLGDRGRGYTF

V: TRBV7-2
J: TRBJ2-3
CDR3: CASSLAAAGGADTQYF

V: TRBV18
J: TRBJ2-3
CDR3: CASSPPSGSTDTQYF

V: TRBV29-1
J: TRBJ2-2
CDR3: CSAGGGGQGPGELFF

V: TRBV6-2/TRBV6-3
J: TRBJ1-4
CDR3: CASSYVGDSGEKLFF

V: TRBV12-3/TRBV12-4
J: TRBJ2-2
CDR3: CASSFLGELFF

V: TRBV12-3/TRBV12-4
J: TRBJ1-4
CDR3: CASSTDRGEKLFF

V: TRBV7-2
J: TRBJ2-2
CDR3: CASSWQAGSNTGELFF

V: TRBV5-4
J: TRBJ1-6
CDR3: CASSLGQAGSYNSPLHF

V: TRBV12-3/TRBV12-4
J: TRBJ1-1
CDR3: CATARGDTEAFF

V: TRBV10-3
J: TRBJ1-5
CDR3: CAISEEIGLGQPQHF

V: TRBV11-2
J: TRBJ1-2
CDR3: CASSLNRNYGYTF

V: TRBV27
J: TRBJ2-7
CDR3: CASSLTIRQGPSGAYYEQYF

V: TRBV25-1
J: TRBJ1-5
CDR3: CASSQKTGNQPQHF

V: TRBV7-9
J: TRBJ2-2
CDR3: CASSLPRGRDRLNTGELFF

V: TRBV19
J: TRBJ2-1
CDR3: CASSILRGALDEQFF

V: TRBV24-1
J: TRBJ2-1
CDR3: CATSAGGGASYNEQFF

V: TRBV4-1
J: TRBJ1-2
CDR3: CASSQEFGRREGYTF

V: TRBV12-3/TRBV12-4
J: TRBJ1-4
CDR3: CASRWTGNEKLFF

V: TRBV5-1
J: TRBJ1-1
CDR3: CASSLNSPTEAFF

V: TRBV15
J: TRBJ2-1
CDR3: CATSKPGQWNEQFF

V: TRBV27
J: TRBJ2-2
CDR3: CASSLATNTGELFF

V: TRBV25-1
J: TRBJ1-1
CDR3: CASSEYEVNTEAFF